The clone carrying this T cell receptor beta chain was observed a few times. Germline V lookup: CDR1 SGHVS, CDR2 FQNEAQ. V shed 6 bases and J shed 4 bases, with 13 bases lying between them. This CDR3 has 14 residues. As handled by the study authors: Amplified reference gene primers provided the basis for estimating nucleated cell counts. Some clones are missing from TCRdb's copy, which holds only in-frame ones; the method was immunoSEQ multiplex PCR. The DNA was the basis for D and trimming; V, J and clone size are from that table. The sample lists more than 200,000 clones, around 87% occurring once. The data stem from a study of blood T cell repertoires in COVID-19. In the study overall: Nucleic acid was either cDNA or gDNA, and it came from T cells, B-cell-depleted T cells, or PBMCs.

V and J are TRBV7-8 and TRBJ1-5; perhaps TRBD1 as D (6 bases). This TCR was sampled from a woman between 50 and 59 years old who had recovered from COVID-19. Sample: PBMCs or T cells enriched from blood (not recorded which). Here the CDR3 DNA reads TGTGCCAGCAGTTACGGGACACTAAATCAGCCCCAGCATTTT. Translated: CASSYGTLNQPQHF.